Here is one T cell receptor (beta chain) with its context. Its antigen is not known. This sample was included in a study of OX40 agonist ivuxolimab in advanced cancers. Across the whole study: Patients took ivuxolimab, an agonistic anti-OX40 (CD134) antibody. At doses from 0.01 to 10 mg/kg, patients were given intravenous ivuxolimab every 2 weeks. Study conclusions and caveats: More expanded clones were seen, on average, in CD8+ T cells than in CD4+.

Only in-frame clones appear in the TCRdb table, and some are missing; sequencing was by immunoSEQ multiplex PCR. Found here are 35,000 to 50,000 clones, 82% of them singletons; the top ten hold 20% to 25%. Trimming removed 6 bases at V and 3 bases at J, with 21 bases between. Germline V gene data show CDR1 as MNHEY and CDR2 as SMNVEV (reference sequence). CDR3 size: 16 residues. With baseline, cycle 4 day 1, and cycle 7 day 1 as timepoints, blood was sampled. The sample in question was CD4+ or CD8+ T cells sorted from blood, obtained in a trial of the OX40 agonist ivuxolimab. This sequence was found in an adult with an advanced solid tumor such as melanoma, head and neck, liver or kidney cancer. The rearrangement links TRBV27 to TRBJ2-7; D possibly corresponds to TRBD1 (7 bases). The CDR3 nucleotides are TGTGCCAGCAGCTATTCTACCGGGACAGCGGGCTACGAGCAGTACTTC. Amino acid sequence: CASSYSTGTAGYEQYF.